This TCR beta chain is from a study of graft-versus-host responses after intestinal transplantation listed by TCRdb under 2021. With respect to the entire study: Recipients received multivisceral, liver-intestinal, or isolated intestinal transplants. Anti-thymocyte globulin induction was given to all recipients, followed by maintenance tacrolimus and steroids for about 3 years. Graft-versus-host and host-versus-graft alloreactive T cell clones were tracked in the graft, circulation and bone marrow after intestinal transplantation using bulk TCR-beta CDR3 sequencing. To identify alloreactive clones, pre-transplant mixed lymphocyte reaction products were sequenced and then compared with unstimulated pre-transplant donor and recipient T cells. A cohort of some 24 intestinal transplant recipients, including one retransplant, was enrolled, and 3 patients lacking pretransplant specimens were excluded. A peak of at least 4% donor T cells among recipient peripheral blood mononuclear cells was the definition used for donor T cell macrochimerism. Rather than being sequenced by the commercial service, samples from a few later patients were sequenced in-house on an Illumina MiSeq and processed with MiXCR.

The CDR3 contains 14 residues, cysteine and phenylalanine counted. Here the CDR3 DNA is all that survives: 42 bases in frame from base 1. Trimming takes 0 bases from V and 2 bases from J, and the germline ends sit 6 bases apart. CDR1 SGHDT and CDR2 YYEEEE were looked up in the germline V gene. Libraries were constructed by the immunoSEQ multiplex PCR assay. For most patients, genomic DNA was isolated with the Qiagen DNeasy Blood and Tissue Kit and sent frozen to Adaptive Biotechnologies for TCR sequencing. Adaptive Biotechnologies carried out high-throughput TCR-beta CDR3 sequencing of genomic DNA for most patients. The authors' pipeline ran thus. Adaptive's ImmunoSEQ software was the source of the TCR sequencing data for approximately 18 patients, while a few other patients were processed with MiXCR and VDJtools. To correct CD4 versus CD8 sorting errors, any sequence found in both subsets at a frequency ratio below 5:1 was removed. CDR3 nucleotide sequences shared between donor and recipient were removed because their origin could not be assigned. To be classed as alloreactive, a clone needed at least 2-fold expansion over unstimulated cells and a minimum CFSE-low frequency of 0.002% (template counts) or 0.001% (read counts). Clones were considered mappable if detected in sequenced pre-transplant spleen, lymph node, or MLR CFSE-low populations of the donor or recipient. Cumulative frequency of alloreactive clones was calculated as a percentage of all sequences weighted by copy number. TCRdb took this table from immuneACCESS and kept in-frame rearrangements with V and J called. Such tables lack part of the clones; where checked against another copy, unresolved V genes explain under half of the gap, and the rest is unexplained. V, J and clone size were drawn from that table, and D and trimming were deduced from the DNA. Present in this sample are 80,000 to 90,000 clones, 85% to 90% of which were seen just once. 0.095% to 0.11% of the sample is taken by the ten largest.

Concerning this clone: Its antigen remains unidentified. Base qualities are not recorded, but no much larger clone differs from it by a single base.

What the authors observed across the whole study: The conclusions were limited by the relatively low number and heterogeneity of the intestinal transplant patients. GvH clones turned up in recipient bone marrow, with some appearing earlier in ileal mucosa or blood, a pattern consistent with an intestinal mucosal origin. Patients with donor T cell macrochimerism had high GvH to HvG T cell clonal ratios in their allografts. Early after transplant, peak levels of circulating GvH clones were associated with declines in HvG clones.

Interpreted using the paper, the time point label stands for: cells obtained before transplantation from donor or recipient. CD3+CD4+ and CD3+CD8+ populations were FACS-sorted from unstimulated pre-transplant donor and recipient cells taken from spleen or lymph nodes. The sample in question was unstimulated CD4+ T cells sorted from spleen or lymph node cells, obtained before intestinal transplant. This receptor was identified in a human donor who received an intestinal transplant. This chain joins TRBV5-6 to TRBJ1-5; too little of a D gene remains to name it. The DNA sequence is given as TGTGCCAGCAGCTTGGGCGGGGGCAATCAGCCCCAGCATTTT. Its protein is CASSLGGGNQPQHF.